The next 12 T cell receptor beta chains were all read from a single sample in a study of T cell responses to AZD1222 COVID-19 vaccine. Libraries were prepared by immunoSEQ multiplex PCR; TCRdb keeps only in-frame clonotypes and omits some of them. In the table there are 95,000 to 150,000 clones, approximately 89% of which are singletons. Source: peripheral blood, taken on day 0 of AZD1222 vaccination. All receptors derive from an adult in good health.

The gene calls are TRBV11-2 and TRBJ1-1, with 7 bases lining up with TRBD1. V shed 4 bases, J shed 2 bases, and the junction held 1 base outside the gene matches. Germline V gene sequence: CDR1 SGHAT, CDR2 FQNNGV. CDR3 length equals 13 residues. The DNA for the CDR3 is TGTGCCAGCAGCTGGGACAGCAACACTGAAGCTTTCTTT. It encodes CASSWDSNTEAFF.

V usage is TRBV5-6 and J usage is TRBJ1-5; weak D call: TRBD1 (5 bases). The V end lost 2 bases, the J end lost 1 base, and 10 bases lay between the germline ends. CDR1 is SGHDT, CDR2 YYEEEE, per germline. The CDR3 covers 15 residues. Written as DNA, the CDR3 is TGTGCCAGCAGCTTAGCAGGGTGGAGCAATCAGCCCCAGCATTTT. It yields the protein CASSLAGWSNQPQHF.

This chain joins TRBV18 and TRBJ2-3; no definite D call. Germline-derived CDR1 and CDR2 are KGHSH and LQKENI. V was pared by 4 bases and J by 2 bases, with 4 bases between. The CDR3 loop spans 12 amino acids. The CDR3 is CASSHYTDTQYF. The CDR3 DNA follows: TGTGCCAGCTCACACTACACAGATACGCAGTATTTT. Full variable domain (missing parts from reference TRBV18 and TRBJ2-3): NAGVMQNPRHLVRRRGQEARLRCSPMKGHSHVYWYRQLPEEGLKFMVYLQKENIIDESGMPKERFSAEFPKEGPSILRIQQVVRGDSAAYFCASSHYTDTQYFGPGTRLTVL.

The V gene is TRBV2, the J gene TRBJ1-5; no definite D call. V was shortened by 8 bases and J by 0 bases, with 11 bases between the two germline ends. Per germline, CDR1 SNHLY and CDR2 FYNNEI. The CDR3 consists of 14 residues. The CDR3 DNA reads TGTGCCAGCGCCTACATCTATAGCAATCAGCCCCAGCATTTT. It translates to CASAYIYSNQPQHF.

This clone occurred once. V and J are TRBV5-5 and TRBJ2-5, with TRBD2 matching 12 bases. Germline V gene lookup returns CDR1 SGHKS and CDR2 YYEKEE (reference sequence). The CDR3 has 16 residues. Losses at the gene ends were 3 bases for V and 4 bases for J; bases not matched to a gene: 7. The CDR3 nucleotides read TGTGCCAGCAGCTCCGCTAGCGGGGGGGCCGGAGAGACCCAGTACTTC. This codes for CASSSASGGAGETQYF.

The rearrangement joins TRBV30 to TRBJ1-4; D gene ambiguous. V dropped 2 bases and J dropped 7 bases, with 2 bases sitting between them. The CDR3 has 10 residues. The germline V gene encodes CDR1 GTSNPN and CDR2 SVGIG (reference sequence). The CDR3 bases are TGTGCCTGGAGTCGTGAAAAACTGTTTTTT. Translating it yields CAWSREKLFF.

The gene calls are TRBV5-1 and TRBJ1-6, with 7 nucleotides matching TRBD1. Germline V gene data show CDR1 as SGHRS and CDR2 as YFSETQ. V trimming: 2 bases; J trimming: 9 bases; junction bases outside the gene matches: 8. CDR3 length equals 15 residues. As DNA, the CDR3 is TGCGCCAGCAGCTTTCTACCCGGGACAGTTTCACCCCTCCACTTT. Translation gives CASSFLPGTVSPLHF.

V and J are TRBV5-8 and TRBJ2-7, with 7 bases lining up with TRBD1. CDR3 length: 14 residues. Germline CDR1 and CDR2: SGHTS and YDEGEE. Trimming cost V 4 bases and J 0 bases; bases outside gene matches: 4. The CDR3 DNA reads TGTGCCAGCAGCCGAGGGGGCAGCTCCTACGAGCAGTACTTC. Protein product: CASSRGGSSYEQYF.

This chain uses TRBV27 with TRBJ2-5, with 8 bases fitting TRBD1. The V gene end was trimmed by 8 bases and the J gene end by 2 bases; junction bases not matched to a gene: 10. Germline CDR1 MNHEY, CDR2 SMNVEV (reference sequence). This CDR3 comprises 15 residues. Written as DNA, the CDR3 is TGTGCCAGCTCGATCACCGGGACAGGTCAAGAGACCCAGTACTTC. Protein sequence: CASSITGTGQETQYF.

The CDR3 DNA follows: TGTGCCAGCAGCCAAGACAGAAGGACAGGGAGGGACACTGAAGCTTTCTTT. This translates into CASSQDRRTGRDTEAFF. The chain joins TRBV14 to TRBJ1-1; 8 bases match TRBD1. The germline V gene encodes CDR1 SGHDN and CDR2 FVKESK. The CDR3 contains 17 residues. Trimming removed 0 bases from V and 3 bases from J; junction bases left unmatched: 9.

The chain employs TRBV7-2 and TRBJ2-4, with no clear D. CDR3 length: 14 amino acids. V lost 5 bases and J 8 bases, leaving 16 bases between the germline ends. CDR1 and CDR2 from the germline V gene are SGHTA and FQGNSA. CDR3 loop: CASSHRPDRDIQYF. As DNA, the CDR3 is TGTGCCAGCAGCCACCGGCCGGATCGGGACATTCAGTACTTC. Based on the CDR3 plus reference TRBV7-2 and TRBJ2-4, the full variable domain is GAGVSQSPSNKVTEKGKDVELRCDPISGHTALYWYRQSLGQGLEFLIYFQGNSAPDKSGLPSDRFSAERTGGSVSTLTIQRTQQEDSAVYLCASSHRPDRDIQYFGAGTRLSVL.

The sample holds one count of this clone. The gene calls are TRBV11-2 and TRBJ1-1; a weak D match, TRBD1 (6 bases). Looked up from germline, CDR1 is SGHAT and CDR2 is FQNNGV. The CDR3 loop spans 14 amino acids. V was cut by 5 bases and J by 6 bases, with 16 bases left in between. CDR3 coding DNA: TGTGCCAGCAGCCAGAACAGGGATCGGGCTGAAGCTTTCTTT. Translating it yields CASSQNRDRAEAFF.